Reported below is one T cell receptor beta chain. The specificity of this receptor is unknown. Base qualities were left out, and no much larger clone turns up one base away. In the study, sorted CD4+ and CD8+ blood T cells from patients with severe aplastic anemia and from healthy subjects underwent deep sequencing of TCR repertoires. Ficoll-Paque density gradient centrifugation was used to isolate peripheral blood mononuclear cells. CD4+ and CD8+ T cells were sorted by FACS or magnetic beads before DNA extraction. These data are taken from a study of CD8+CD57+ T cells in acquired aplastic anemia (dated by TCRdb to the late 2010s). The study in broad terms: A mean of around 3.3 ug of DNA, ranging from roughly 0.18 to 30 ug, was extracted from sorted CD4+ and CD8+ cells.

The CDR3 runs 15 amino acids, cysteine and phenylalanine included. CDR3 DNA is the only sequence kept; it has 45 bases, read in frame from the first base. The V end loses 0 bases and the J end loses 5 bases, and a stretch of 12 bases separates them. The germline V gene yields SNHLY for CDR1 and FYNNEI for CDR2. Study-wide conclusions, independent of this receptor: CD8+ Simpson's diversity did not differ significantly between patients and healthy controls (P=0.060). Roughly 30 CD8+ CDR3 sequences were found to be shared between patients and controls, but these sequences appeared to be highly expressed in patients and within the immunodominant clones of the patients.

TCR beta VDJ combination and CDR3 sequence profiling used genomic DNA as the template. An Illumina HiSeq 2000 was used for TCR repertoire sequencing. In the source study's methods: TRBV/TRBJ rearrangement plots, CDR3 size and DJ length profiles, and Simpson's diversity index were used to assess repertoires. The immunodominant clone was defined as the most abundant DNA sequence in deep sequencing data. CDR3 amino acid sequences were checked for sharing between subjects and were compared against published repertoires and the VDJdb database. The public reads were quality trimmed at Q25 with fastp and then assembled into clones with MiXCR by TCRdb, keeping productive beta chains. Entries that share a CDR3 protein sequence are merged under the most common genes and DNA. The V and J calls were determined by TCRdb, not by the authors. The sample contains 300,000 or so distinct CDR3 sequences, 45% to 65% of them found a single time. The ten most abundant clones make up 6.5% to 10% of the sample.

This receptor was obtained from a human donor with severe aplastic anemia or a healthy control (not recorded which). The V and J segments used are TRBV2 and TRBJ2-3; the D gene lacks a confident call. The material sequenced was sorted CD4+, CD8+, or CD8+CD57+ T cells (not recorded which) from PBMCs. The CDR3 in this case is CASSEAGFSVDTQYF. At the DNA level, the sequence is TGTGCCAGCAGTGAAGCGGGTTTTTCCGTAGATACGCAGTATTTT. The reference TRBV2 and TRBJ2-3 proteins fill in what lies around the CDR3, so the full variable domain reads EPEVTQTPSHQVTQMGQEVILRCVPISNHLYFYWYRQILGQKVEFLVSFYNNEISEKSEIFDDQFSVERPDGSNFTLKIRSTKLEDSAMYFCASSEAGFSVDTQYFGPGTRLTVL.